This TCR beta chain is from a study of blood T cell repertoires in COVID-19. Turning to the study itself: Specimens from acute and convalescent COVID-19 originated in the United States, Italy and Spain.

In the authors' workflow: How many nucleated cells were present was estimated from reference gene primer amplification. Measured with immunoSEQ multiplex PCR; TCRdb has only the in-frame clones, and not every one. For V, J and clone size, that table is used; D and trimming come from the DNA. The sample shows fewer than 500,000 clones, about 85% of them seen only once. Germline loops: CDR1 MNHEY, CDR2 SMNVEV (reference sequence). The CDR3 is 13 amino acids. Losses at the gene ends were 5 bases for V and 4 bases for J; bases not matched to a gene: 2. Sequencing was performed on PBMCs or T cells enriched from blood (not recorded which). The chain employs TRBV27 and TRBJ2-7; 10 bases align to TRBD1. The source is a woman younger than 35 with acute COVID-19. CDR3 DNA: TGTGCCAGCAGTGGACAGGGGGGGTACGAGCAGTACTTC. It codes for CASSGQGGYEQYF.